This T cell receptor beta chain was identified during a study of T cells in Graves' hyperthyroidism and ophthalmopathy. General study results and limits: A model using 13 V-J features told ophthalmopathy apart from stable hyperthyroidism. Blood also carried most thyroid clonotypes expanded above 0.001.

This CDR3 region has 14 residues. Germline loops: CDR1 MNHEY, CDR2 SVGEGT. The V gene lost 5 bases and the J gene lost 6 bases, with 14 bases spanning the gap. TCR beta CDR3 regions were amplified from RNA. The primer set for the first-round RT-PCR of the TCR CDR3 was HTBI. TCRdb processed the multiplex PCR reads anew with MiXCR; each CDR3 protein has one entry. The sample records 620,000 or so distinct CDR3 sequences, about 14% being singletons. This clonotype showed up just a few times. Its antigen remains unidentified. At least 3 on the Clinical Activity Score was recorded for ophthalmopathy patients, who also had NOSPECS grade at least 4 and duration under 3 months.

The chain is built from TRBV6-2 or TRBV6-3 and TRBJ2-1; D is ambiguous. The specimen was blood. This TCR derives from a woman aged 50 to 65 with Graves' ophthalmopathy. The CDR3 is CASSHLRMSNEQFF. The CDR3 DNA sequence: TGTGCCAGCAGTCACCTTCGCATGTCCAATGAGCAGTTCTTC.